The 2 T cell receptor beta chains below come from one sample, sequenced in a study of T cells in Graves' hyperthyroidism and ophthalmopathy. Regions amplified from RNA transcripts were the TCR beta CDR3 regions. Primed by the HTBI set, a first-round RT-PCR was run on the TCR CDR3. Each CDR3 protein gets one entry after TCRdb re-called the multiplex PCR reads with MiXCR. The sample includes around 420,000 distinct CDR3 sequences, 15% to 18% seen only once; the top ten take less than 15%. Sample: blood. The receptors shown here come from a woman aged 18 to 35 with Graves' hyperthyroidism.

In its sample, this clonotype was seen a few times. The V gene is TRBV28, the J gene TRBJ1-5, with D hard to call. The CDR3 has 15 residues. The V end lost 3 bases, the J end lost 3 bases, and 12 bases lay between the germline ends. The germline V gene encodes CDR1 MDHEN and CDR2 SYDVKM. CDR3 amino acids: CASSLLTRPNQPQHF. CDR3 DNA: TGTGCCAGCAGTTTGTTGACCCGTCCCAATCAGCCCCAGCATTTT.

The chain is built from TRBV3-1 and TRBJ2-5; weak D call: TRBD2 (5 bases). The V and J ends lost 4 bases and 5 bases respectively, with 14 bases between them. The CDR3 length is 14 residues. Per the germline V gene, CDR1 is LGHDT and CDR2 is YNNKEL (reference sequence). This CDR3 reads CASSPPGKEETQYF. CDR3 bases: TGTGCCAGCAGCCCTCCCGGGAAAGAGGAGACCCAGTACTTC.